What follows are 22 T cell receptor beta chains derived from one specimen sequenced in a study of CD8 T cells in ankylosing spondylitis. Via MiXCR, TCRdb re-called the 5' RACE reads, giving one row per CDR3 protein. The sample carries 200,000 to 300,000 distinct CDR3 sequences, around 9.2% recorded once. The specimen was blood, either unsorted or a sorted T cell fraction (not recorded which). The receptors shown here come from a male donor with ankylosing spondylitis or in good health (not recorded which).

This clonotype was counted at least ten times. The chain is built from TRBV6-5 and TRBJ2-1; 9 bases are a match to TRBD1. The CDR3 runs to 15 residues. The junction had 3 bases not matched to a gene; V was cut back by 2 bases and J by 4 bases. Germline V gene sequence: CDR1 MNHEY, CDR2 SVGAGI. The CDR3 spells CASSYPGQGYNEQFF. In DNA form, the CDR3 reads TGTGCCAGCAGTTACCCGGGACAGGGATACAATGAGCAGTTCTTC.

This clonotype showed up many times. The chain combines TRBV2 with TRBJ1-5, with 7 bases matching TRBD1. The germline gives CDR1 SNHLY, CDR2 FYNNEI. J lost 6 bases, V lost 4 bases, and 3 bases had no gene match. This CDR3 has 13 amino acids. CDR3 amino acids: CASSGTGAQPQHF. DNA for the CDR3: TGTGCCAGCAGTGGAACAGGGGCTCAGCCCCAGCATTTT. The whole variable domain, remainder taken from reference TRBV2 and TRBJ1-5, is EPEVTQTPSHQVTQMGQEVILRCVPISNHLYFYWYRQILGQKVEFLVSFYNNEISEKSEIFDDQFSVERPDGSNFTLKIRSTKLEDSAMYFCASSGTGAQPQHFGDGTRLSIL.

In this sample, this clonotype turned up many times. V is TRBV9 and J is TRBJ2-2, with 10 bases that match TRBD2. V lost 0 bases to trimming and J lost 6 bases; unmatched junction nucleotides: 11. Germline CDR1 reads SGDLS; CDR2 reads YYNGEE. The CDR3 totals 18 residues. This CDR3 is CASSVESSGGPPPGELFF. The CDR3 nucleotides are TGTGCCAGCAGCGTAGAGTCTAGCGGGGGCCCCCCCCCCGGGGAGCTGTTTTTT.

This chain joins TRBV11-1 and TRBJ1-3; D remains ambiguous. The CDR3 consists of 19 residues. V lost 5 bases and J lost 0, with 23 bases in between. CDR1 SGHAT and CDR2 FQDESV come from the germline V gene (reference sequence). The CDR3 here is CASSPRRTPGPFSGNTIYF. Here the CDR3 DNA reads TGTGCCAGCAGCCCACGTCGGACTCCCGGGCCATTCTCTGGAAACACCATATATTTT.

This clonotype was seen many times. The chain is built from TRBV19 and TRBJ1-2, with 8 bases that match TRBD1. V gave up 5 bases and J gave up 4 bases; unmatched junction bases: 6. The V gene's germline CDR1 is LNHDA and CDR2 SQIVND (reference sequence). The CDR3 contains 14 residues. The DNA of the CDR3 is TGTGCCAGTAGTCGGGCCGGACAGGGCTATGGCTACACCTTC. Translated, it gives CASSRAGQGYGYTF. The complete variable domain, with remaining parts taken from reference TRBV19 and TRBJ1-2, reads DGGITQSPKYLFRKEGQNVTLSCEQNLNHDAMYWYRQDPGQGLRLIYYSQIVNDFQKGDIAEGYSVSREKKESFPLTVTSAQKNPTAFYLCASSRAGQGYGYTFGSGTRLTVV.

This clonotype was recorded at least ten times. The CDR3 nucleotides read TGCGCCAGCAGCTTGGGACTAGCGGGGTACAATGAGCAGTTCTTC. This sequence encodes CASSLGLAGYNEQFF. The rearrangement links TRBV5-1 to TRBJ2-1; 11 bases line up with TRBD2. Germline V lookup: CDR1 SGHRS, CDR2 YFSETQ. V lost 0 bases, J lost 4 bases, and 0 bases stayed unmatched. This CDR3 region has 15 residues.

This clonotype occurred many times. The chain has TRBV7-2 and TRBJ2-4; D is unresolved. The CDR3 is 14 amino acids. V lost 0 bases to trimming and J lost 0 bases, with 3 bases between them. CDR1 and CDR2 (germline): SGHTA, FQGNSA. The DNA of the CDR3 is TGTGCCAGCAGCTTAGCTATAGCCAAAAACATTCAGTACTTC. This codes for CASSLAIAKNIQYF.

Ten or more counts support this clonotype. V gene TRBV6-1 combines with J gene TRBJ2-3, with TRBD2 matching over 13 bases. Germline CDR1 is MNHNS and CDR2 is SASEGT. The trim removed 4 bases at V and 4 bases at J, leaving 2 bases unmatched. The CDR3 is 15 residues long. This chain's CDR3 is CASSGTSGSSDTQYF. CDR3 DNA: TGTGCCAGCAGTGGGACTAGCGGGAGTTCAGATACGCAGTATTTT.

The sample holds many counts of this clonotype. This rearrangement joins TRBV11-2 to TRBJ2-1; the D call may be TRBD1 or TRBD2 (6 bases each). This CDR3 comprises 14 residues. Germline values: CDR1 SGHAT, CDR2 FQNNGV. V lost 5 bases and J 8 bases, leaving 16 bases between the germline ends. The CDR3 is CASSPRGVGDEQFF. In DNA, the CDR3 is TGTGCCAGCAGCCCTAGGGGGGTAGGGGATGAGCAGTTCTTC.

In this sample, this clonotype turned up many times. The chain carries TRBV9 and TRBJ2-1; D gene ambiguous. V was cut by 2 bases and J by 0 bases, with 9 bases left in between. This CDR3 comprises 15 residues. CDR1 and CDR2 from the germline V gene are SGDLS and YYNGEE. The CDR3 DNA follows: TGTGCCAGCAGCGTTGCAGCCAGCTCCTACAATGAGCAGTTCTTC. Translating it yields CASSVAASSYNEQFF.

This clonotype came up many times. V gene TRBV5-1 combines with J gene TRBJ2-1, with 7 bases fitting TRBD2. With 0 bases clipped from V and 8 bases from J, the junction kept 11 bases outside the gene matches. CDR1 and CDR2 from the germline V gene are SGHRS and YFSETQ. This CDR3 has 16 residues. The CDR3 spells CASSLGVGRETDEQFF. CDR3 nucleotide sequence: TGCGCCAGCAGCTTGGGTGTTGGGCGGGAGACAGATGAGCAGTTCTTC.

This clonotype was seen many times. The V and J genes are TRBV5-1 and TRBJ2-1, with 7 bases aligning to TRBD2. Per germline, CDR1 SGHRS and CDR2 YFSETQ. This CDR3 has 16 residues. Losses at the gene ends were 2 bases for V and 3 bases for J; bases not matched to a gene: 8. This CDR3 reads CASSFSRSSGYNEQFF. The DNA of the CDR3 is TGCGCCAGCAGCTTCAGTAGGTCTAGCGGCTACAATGAGCAGTTCTTC.

This clonotype was counted ten times or more. This rearrangement joins TRBV7-9 to TRBJ1-2, with 8 nucleotides matching TRBD1. The CDR3 consists of 13 residues. Trimming at V came to 3 bases and at J to 8 bases, leaving 5 bases not matched to a gene. Germline assignment: CDR1 SEHNR and CDR2 FQNEAQ (reference sequence). The CDR3 nucleotides read TGTGCCAGCAGCTTTGACAGGGGTGGCGGCTACACCTTC. Protein product: CASSFDRGGGYTF.

This clonotype was recorded many times. This chain uses TRBV7-2 with TRBJ2-3; D call uncertain. Trimming left V 7 bases short and J 9 bases short, with 14 bases between. The germline V gene has CDR1 SGHTA and CDR2 FQGNSA. The CDR3 runs to 12 residues. CDR3 DNA sequence: TGTGCCAGCACACCTAGGACGCCGACGCAGTATTTT. This translates into CASTPRTPTQYF.

The chain has TRBV27 and TRBJ2-5; 8 bases match TRBD1. The CDR3 totals 14 residues. The trim removed 5 bases at V and 4 bases at J, leaving 6 bases unmatched. Germline V CDR1 and CDR2: MNHEY, SMNVEV (reference sequence). In nucleotides, the CDR3 is TGTGCCAGCAGTGACCCAGACAGGGGAGAGACCCAGTACTTC. Its translation is CASSDPDRGETQYF.

In this sample, this clonotype turned up many times. J is TRBJ2-7 and V is TRBV25-1; TRBD1 is a possible D gene (6 bases). Deletions cut 4 bases from V and 2 bases from J, with 12 bases between. Per germline, CDR1 MGHDK and CDR2 SYGVNS. This CDR3 contains 14 residues. CDR3 DNA sequence: TGTGCCAGCAGTGCCGGACAGAGGGCCTACGAGCAGTACTTC. It specifies CASSAGQRAYEQYF.

Worth noting for this clonotype: Likely a read error: the CDR3 ends without its conserved phenylalanine or tryptophan. V is TRBV29-1 and J is TRBJ2-5; 7 nucleotides line up with TRBD1. The V segment lost 6 bases and the J segment 2 bases; nucleotides outside the gene matches: 3. There are 12 residues in the CDR3. Germline V gene lookup returns CDR1 SQVTM and CDR2 ANQGSEA. The CDR3 nucleotides are TGCAGCGTGGGACAGAAACAAGAGACCCAGTACTGC. Protein: CSVGQKQETQYC.

This clonotype was recorded a few times. The chain combines TRBV28 with TRBJ2-7, with 8 bases lining up with TRBD1. The CDR3 has 14 residues. Looked up from germline, CDR1 is MDHEN and CDR2 is SYDVKM. The trim removed 5 bases at V and 5 bases at J, leaving 8 bases unmatched. The CDR3 is CASSGDRSVNEQYF. The CDR3 DNA reads as TGTGCCAGCAGTGGGGACAGGAGCGTGAACGAGCAGTACTTC.

This clonotype was recorded many times. The gene calls are TRBV27 and TRBJ2-3; 8 bases map to TRBD2. CDR3 length: 16 residues. V lost 4 bases and J lost 2; bases outside the gene matches: 8. Germline-derived CDR1 and CDR2 are MNHEY and SMNVEV (reference sequence). CDR3 coding DNA: TGTGCCAGCAGTTCCCACATAGCGGGGATCACAGATACGCAGTATTTT. Translation: CASSSHIAGITDTQYF.

The J gene is TRBJ2-5, the V gene TRBV6-2 or TRBV6-3; tentatively, D is TRBD2 (6 bases). V lost 2 bases, J lost 5 bases, and 12 bases lay in between. This CDR3 is built from 14 residues. Germline V gives CDR1 MNHEY, CDR2 SVGEGT. This chain's CDR3 is CASSYLGGTETQYF. The CDR3 DNA reads as TGTGCCAGCAGTTACCTGGGGGGTACGGAGACCCAGTACTTC.

This clonotype has at least ten counts. V usage is TRBV20-1 and J usage is TRBJ2-1; D may be TRBD1 or TRBD2 (5 bases each). The germline V gene encodes CDR1 DFQATT and CDR2 SNEGSKA (reference sequence). The germline V and J ends were trimmed by 0 bases and 4 bases, with 13 bases remaining between them. The CDR3 runs to 15 residues. The CDR3 is CSARDGKGRYNEQFF. Here the CDR3 DNA reads TGCAGTGCTAGAGATGGCAAGGGGAGATACAATGAGCAGTTCTTC.

This clonotype was detected many times. The rearrangement joins TRBV7-2 to TRBJ1-6; a possible D gene is TRBD1 (5 bases). The CDR3 totals 15 residues. Germline CDR1 and CDR2: SGHTA and FQGNSA. The V end lost 1 base, the J end lost 10 bases, and 14 bases lay between the germline ends. The CDR3 coding sequence is TGTGCCAGCAGCTTAGAGTGGACAATTAACTCACCCCTCCACTTT. It translates to CASSLEWTINSPLHF.